This TCR beta chain was sequenced in a study of tumor and adjacent non-tumor tissue in lung cancer. The library came from three nested PCR rounds adapted from ARM-PCR protocols. TCRdb redid the calling of the multiplex PCR reads with MiXCR, one entry per CDR3 protein. The sample holds roughly 81,000 distinct CDR3 sequences, roughly 70% seen once. On this clonotype: Its cognate antigen is unknown.

Regarding the study as a whole: In normal lung, the top 100 clones were significantly more dominant than in tumor.

The CDR3 has 16 amino acids. Trimming removed 3 bases from V and 4 bases from J; junction bases left unmatched: 6. CDR1 MNHNS and CDR2 SASEGT come from the germline V gene. RNA was extracted from bulk tissue without any cell sorting. The source of this sequence is a woman aged 70-85 years with non-small cell lung cancer. The V gene is TRBV6-1, the J gene TRBJ2-1; 10 bases line up with TRBD2. Specimen: lung tumor tissue. The CDR3 is CASSERRTSGYNEQFF. As DNA, the CDR3 is TGTGCCAGCAGTGAGAGAAGGACTAGCGGATACAATGAGCAGTTCTTC.